These 26 T cell receptor beta chains were sequenced from one sample in a study of T cells in localized non-small cell lung cancer. Here immunoSEQ multiplex PCR was the method, and the copy in TCRdb shows in-frame clones only, minus some. The sample has 30,000 or so clones, approximately 88% seen once. Source: peripheral blood mononuclear cells, taken before any cancer treatment. These receptors all stem from a woman aged 35 to 69 with stage III lung adenocarcinoma.

V and J are TRBV6-4 and TRBJ2-2; D unclear. CDR1 and CDR2 (germline): MRHNA, SNTAGT. Trimming shortened V by 4 bases and J by 5 bases, and 11 bases separated the two germline ends. This CDR3 is 14 amino acids long. The CDR3 loop reads CASSASVGTGELFF. The CDR3 DNA reads as TGTGCCAGCAGTGCCTCAGTAGGGACCGGGGAGCTGTTTTTT.

V is TRBV5-6 and J is TRBJ1-3; no clear D. Between the trimmed V and J ends, which lost 4 bases and 0 bases, there was a span of 11 bases. The CDR3 is 15 amino acids. Per germline, CDR1 SGHDT and CDR2 YYEEEE. In nucleotides, the CDR3 is TGTGCCAGCAGCCGCTTTGGGAACTCTGGAAACACCATATATTTT. Translated, it gives CASSRFGNSGNTIYF.

The chain joins TRBV11-2 to TRBJ2-2; D unresolved. The V gene's germline CDR1 is SGHAT and CDR2 FQNNGV. Trimming stripped 0 bases from V and 3 bases from J, with 2 bases between. The CDR3 sequence is 13 residues long. CDR3 coding DNA: TGTGCCAGCAGCTTAGACGACACCGGGGAGCTGTTTTTT. It yields the protein CASSLDDTGELFF.

The chain has TRBV9 and TRBJ2-3; 7 nucleotides align to TRBD2. The V gene end was trimmed by 4 bases and the J gene end by 7 bases; junction bases not matched to a gene: 12. This CDR3 comprises 15 residues. CDR1 is SGDLS, CDR2 YYNGEE, per germline. The CDR3 protein is CASSTSGESLYTQYF. The DNA of the CDR3 is TGTGCCAGCAGCACGAGCGGGGAGTCCCTATATACGCAGTATTTT. The full variable domain, completed using reference TRBV9 and TRBJ2-3, is DSGVTQTPKHLITATGQRVTLRCSPRSGDLSVYWYQQSLDQGLQFLIQYYNGEERAKGNILERFSAQQFPDLHSELNLSSLELGDSALYFCASSTSGESLYTQYFGPGTRLTVL.

This clone was seen a few times. This sequence joins TRBV25-1 and TRBJ1-5; D not resolved. The CDR3 covers 15 residues. Germline lookup yields CDR1 MGHDK and CDR2 SYGVNS. The V end was cut by 7 bases, the J end by 3 bases, with 16 bases between. CDR3 loop: CASTRTEGLNQPQHF. CDR3 bases: TGTGCCAGCACCCGGACGGAGGGCCTCAATCAGCCCCAGCATTTT.

This sequence joins TRBV5-4 and TRBJ1-3; the D is unclear. Trimming left V 1 base short and J 3 bases short, with 20 bases between. The CDR3 contains 18 residues. CDR1 is SGHNT, CDR2 YYREEE, per germline (reference sequence). This chain's CDR3 is CASSLRQSLDGLGNTIYF. CDR3 DNA: TGTGCCAGCAGCTTGAGGCAGAGCCTAGACGGTCTTGGAAACACCATATATTTT.

The gene calls are TRBV5-6 and TRBJ1-2, with D hard to call. This CDR3 has 13 amino acids. Trimming took 5 bases from V and 4 from J, leaving 12 bases between them. Per germline, CDR1 SGHDT and CDR2 YYEEEE. DNA for the CDR3: TGTGCCAGCAGAACGAATGGGTTCTATGGCTACACCTTC. The encoded protein is CASRTNGFYGYTF.

The chain recombines TRBV18 with TRBJ2-2, with TRBD1 as a possible D gene (5 bases). With 1 base removed from V and 6 bases from J, the gap between germline ends came to 6 bases. Germline lookup yields CDR1 KGHSH and CDR2 LQKENI. CDR3 length equals 13 residues. CDR3: CASSPQGPGELFF. Written as DNA, the CDR3 is TGTGCCAGCTCACCACAGGGGCCCGGGGAGCTGTTTTTT.

The chain uses TRBV6-1 and TRBJ1-5, with a weak D call TRBD1 (5 bases). V was clipped by 5 bases and J by 1 base, with 9 bases between them. The CDR3 covers 14 residues. Germline CDR1 reads MNHNS; CDR2 reads SASEGT. The CDR3 DNA is TGTGCCAGCAGTCGGGACGGCAGCAATCAGCCCCAGCATTTT. Protein: CASSRDGSNQPQHF.

The chain has TRBV6-5 and TRBJ2-3; D perhaps matches TRBD1 (6 bases). In germline, CDR1 is MNHEY, CDR2 SVGAGI. CDR3 size: 13 residues. Trimming removed 10 bases from V and 4 bases from J, with 15 bases in between. CDR3 nucleotide sequence: TGTGCCACTATGGCAGGGGTTGCAGATACGCAGTATTTT. It translates to CATMAGVADTQYF.

The V call is TRBV5-4, the J call TRBJ2-5, with 12 bases fitting TRBD2. Germline trimming cut 4 bases from V and 5 bases from J; bases unmatched to any gene: 9. The CDR3 runs 16 residues. Germline CDR1 reads SGHNT; CDR2 reads YYREEE (reference sequence). CDR3 bases: TGTGCCAGCAGCCGGGCTAGCGGGGGGGCCGGTGAGACCCAGTACTTC. Translating gives CASSRASGGAGETQYF.

The chain recombines TRBV6-1 with TRBJ2-7, with unresolved D. The CDR3 length is 12 residues. V lost 4 bases, J lost 2 bases, and 6 bases lay in between. Germline V gene data show CDR1 as MNHNS and CDR2 as SASEGT. DNA of the CDR3: TGTGCCAGCAGTGGACTGACCTACGAGCAGTACTTC. Protein product: CASSGLTYEQYF.

The chain has TRBV4-1 and TRBJ1-2, with D perhaps matching TRBD1 (5 bases). This CDR3 has 16 amino acids. The germline V and J ends were trimmed by 0 bases and 0 bases, with 11 bases remaining between them. Germline lookup yields CDR1 MGHRA and CDR2 YSYEKL. CDR3 DNA sequence: TGCGCCAGCAGCCAAGATCGGGGCTTAGCTAACTATGGCTACACCTTC. Translating it yields CASSQDRGLANYGYTF.

The chain uses TRBV30 and TRBJ2-5; 7 bases map to TRBD2. The junction had 4 bases not matched to a gene; V was cut back by 7 bases and J by 5 bases. Germline CDR1 GTSNPN, CDR2 SVGIG (reference sequence). CDR3 length equals 11 residues. CDR3 bases: TGTGCCTCCGCCGGGGGGGAGACCCAGTACTTC. This sequence encodes CASAGGETQYF.

The genes are TRBV5-4 and TRBJ1-1, with D possibly being TRBD1 (5 bases). V shed 1 base and J shed 5 bases, with 21 bases lying between them. CDR3 length equals 17 residues. In germline, CDR1 is SGHNT, CDR2 YYREEE (reference sequence). CDR3 nucleotide sequence: TGTGCCAGCAGCTTGACCCGGGGGTGGTCGGGAGGGACTGAAGCTTTCTTT. Amino acid sequence: CASSLTRGWSGGTEAFF.

J is TRBJ1-1 and V is TRBV13; TRBD1 is a possible D gene (5 bases). CDR3 length equals 14 residues. Trimming took 4 bases from V and 3 from J, leaving 12 bases between them. Germline V gives CDR1 PRHDT, CDR2 FYEKMQ (reference sequence). This chain's CDR3 is CASSSGIGDTEAFF. The CDR3 region has the DNA TGTGCCAGCAGCTCAGGGATCGGGGACACTGAAGCTTTCTTT.

V and J are TRBV15 and TRBJ2-3; the D gene is possibly TRBD2 (6 bases). Germline V lookup: CDR1 LNHNV, CDR2 YYDKDF (reference sequence). V was pared by 3 bases and J by 4 bases, with 14 bases between. This CDR3 is 15 amino acids long. CDR3 residues: CATSRELAISDTQYF. The CDR3 nucleotides read TGTGCCACCAGCAGGGAACTAGCTATCTCAGATACGCAGTATTTT.

V gene TRBV6-1 combines with J gene TRBJ2-7, with 11 bases identical to TRBD2. The germline gives CDR1 MNHNS, CDR2 SASEGT. Germline trimming cut 4 bases from V and 3 bases from J; bases unmatched to any gene: 11. The CDR3 is 17 residues long. The CDR3 loop reads CASSVTAGTSGLYEQYF. CDR3 bases: TGTGCCAGCAGTGTCACCGCCGGGACTAGCGGACTCTACGAGCAGTACTTC.

The chain links TRBV19 to TRBJ2-7; D possibly corresponds to TRBD1 (6 bases). Deletions cut 4 bases from V and 2 bases from J, with 15 bases between. Germline CDR1 reads LNHDA; CDR2 reads SQIVND (reference sequence). This CDR3 has 15 amino acids. The CDR3 DNA reads as TGTGCCAGTAGTACCCTGAGGACAGAACCCTACGAGCAGTACTTC. It specifies CASSTLRTEPYEQYF.

The rearrangement joins TRBV7-9 to TRBJ2-5; 8 bases align to TRBD1. The J segment lost 2 bases and the V segment lost 5 bases, leaving 10 bases of the junction unmatched. The germline V gene has CDR1 SEHNR and CDR2 FQNEAQ (reference sequence). This CDR3 region has 16 residues. The CDR3 sequence is CASSPKTGEQQETQYF. The CDR3 bases are TGTGCCAGCAGCCCGAAGACAGGGGAACAGCAAGAGACCCAGTACTTC.

CDR3 amino acids: CASSWVNYNEQFF. CDR3 sequence (DNA): TGTGCCAGCAGTTGGGTCAATTACAATGAGCAGTTCTTC. This chain uses TRBV27 with TRBJ2-1; D gene unclear. Per the germline V gene, CDR1 is MNHEY and CDR2 is SMNVEV (reference sequence). Deletions cut 4 bases from V and 4 bases from J, with 8 bases between. The length of the CDR3 is 13 residues.

V is TRBV28 and J is TRBJ1-1; D is uncertain. In germline, CDR1 is MDHEN, CDR2 SYDVKM. The ends were cut back, 3 bases at V and 2 bases at J, with 16 bases in the middle. CDR3 length: 16 residues. The CDR3: CASSFPAWTGNTEAFF. The DNA of the CDR3 is TGTGCCAGCAGTTTCCCCGCCTGGACGGGAAACACTGAAGCTTTCTTT.

The V gene is TRBV11-3, the J gene TRBJ1-1, with D unclear. In germline, CDR1 is SGHNT, CDR2 YENEEA. The CDR3 contains 14 residues. Between the trimmed V and J ends, which lost 1 base and 8 bases, there was a span of 14 bases. The CDR3 is CASSLGKGRGEAFF. The CDR3 coding sequence is TGTGCCAGCAGCTTAGGAAAAGGTAGAGGGGAAGCTTTCTTT.

The chain has TRBV18 and TRBJ1-2; D remains unclear. Trimming took 0 bases from V and 7 from J, leaving 15 bases between them. This CDR3 comprises 15 residues. CDR1 and CDR2 from the germline V gene are KGHSH and LQKENI. The CDR3: CASSPPVKTGSGYTF. The CDR3 DNA reads TGTGCCAGCTCACCACCGGTGAAAACTGGTTCTGGCTACACCTTC.

The chain joins TRBV6-1 to TRBJ1-1, with D possibly being TRBD1 (6 bases). The germline V gene has CDR1 MNHNS and CDR2 SASEGT. V lost 5 bases, J lost 5 bases, and 18 bases lay in between. The CDR3 runs to 15 residues. The CDR3 nucleotides are TGTGCCAGCAGTACCTTAGGGGGGGCAGGGACTGAAGCTTTCTTT. It encodes CASSTLGGAGTEAFF.

The chain is built from TRBV14 and TRBJ2-2, with 7 bases lining up with TRBD1. The CDR3 extends over 15 amino acids. The J segment lost 5 bases and the V segment lost 4 bases, leaving 7 bases of the junction unmatched. Germline V gene lookup returns CDR1 SGHDN and CDR2 FVKESK. CDR3 sequence reads: CASSRDSPSTGELFF. CDR3 DNA sequence: TGTGCCAGCAGCCGGGACAGTCCTTCGACCGGGGAGCTGTTTTTT.